Below, 2 T cell receptor beta chains from the same sample are listed, as sequenced in a study of CD8+ T cells in alopecia areata. Treatment defined: oral pan-JAK inhibitor, 5-10 mg twice daily. Reverse transcribed after extraction, RNA yielded cDNA as the sequencing template. Method: immunoSEQ multiplex PCR; TCRdb's copy keeps in-frame clones and lacks some. The sample lists 100,000 or so clones, roughly 56% occurring once. This specimen was CD8+ T cells sorted from blood, taken at approximately week 61, from a patient treated with tofacitinib. The receptor source for this set is a human donor with alopecia areata.

The chain carries TRBV20-1 and TRBJ1-1; no reliable D call. The CDR3 is 11 residues long. Between the trimmed V and J ends, which lost 3 bases and 7 bases, there was a span of 9 bases. In germline, CDR1 is DFQATT, CDR2 SNEGSKA (reference sequence). The CDR3 DNA follows: TGCAGTGCTAGGCCCGGATTTGAAGCTTTCTTT. The encoded protein is CSARPGFEAFF.

This clone was detected a few times. V usage is TRBV14 and J usage is TRBJ1-4, with a possible D match to TRBD1 (5 bases). Per the germline V gene, CDR1 is SGHDN and CDR2 is FVKESK. Deletions cut 5 bases from V and 3 bases from J, with 13 bases between. The CDR3 sequence is 15 residues long. For the CDR3, the DNA is TGTGCCAGCAGCTCCCCAGGGAGTTCTAATGAAAAACTGTTTTTT. Its protein product is CASSSPGSSNEKLFF.